A selection of T cell receptor beta chains follows, all from one sample in a study of T cell responses to AZD1222 COVID-19 vaccine. Produced via immunoSEQ multiplex PCR; TCRdb's table is partial and in-frame only. The sample gives 140,000 to 150,000 clones, more than 85% of which show up once; about 5.1% is in the top ten. This specimen was peripheral blood, taken on day 0 of AZD1222 vaccination. These receptors all stem from an adult in good health. CDR3s include the opening cysteine and the closing phenylalanine or tryptophan. D genes are given only for firm matches. Not all rows give a size; the values are once, few, many and, for expanded clones, a class.

clone size	V gene	J gene	D gene	CDR3 protein	CDR3 DNA
-	TRBV6-1	TRBJ1-2	-	CASSEGQEGYYGYTF	TGTGCCAGCAGTGAAGGACAGGAAGGTTACTATGGCTACACCTTC
-	TRBV12-1	TRBJ1-3	-	CASSPVGRHSGNTIYF	TGTGCCAGCAGCCCGGTGGGCAGACACTCTGGAAACACCATATATTTT
-	TRBV5-1	TRBJ2-5	-	CASSRQGQQETQYF	TGCGCCAGCAGCCGTCAGGGTCAACAAGAGACCCAGTACTTC
-	TRBV28	TRBJ2-3	-	CASSLVGDFTDTQYF	TGTGCCAGCAGTTTAGTTGGAGACTTCACAGATACGCAGTATTTT
-	TRBV7-3	TRBJ2-5	-	CASSPGPAGETQYF	TGTGCCAGCAGTCCCGGACCTGCGGGGGAGACCCAGTACTTC
-	TRBV11-3	TRBJ2-3	-	CASSLGVPDTQYF	TGTGCCAGCAGCTTAGGGGTACCAGATACGCAGTATTTT
-	TRBV6-5	TRBJ2-1	TRBD2	CASSSLAGEGNEQFF	TGTGCCAGCAGTTCCTTAGCGGGAGAAGGAAATGAGCAGTTCTTC
-	TRBV19	TRBJ1-5	TRBD1	CASKMDRDLSQPQHF	TGTGCCAGTAAAATGGACAGGGATCTCAGCCAGCCCCAGCATTTT
-	TRBV29-1	TRBJ1-2	-	CSVGGEDEVYGYTF	TGCAGCGTTGGGGGCGAGGATGAGGTCTATGGCTACACCTTC
-	TRBV5-1	TRBJ1-3	-	CASSLAGTPGNTIYF	TGCGCCAGCAGCTTGGCCGGGACACCTGGAAACACCATATATTTT
-	TRBV7-2	TRBJ1-6	-	CASSFGGTWNSPLHF	TGTGCCAGCAGCTTTGGAGGTACTTGGAACTCACCCCTCCACTTT
-	TRBV19	TRBJ1-5	-	CASSISNQPQHF	TGTGCCAGTAGTATCTCCAATCAGCCCCAGCATTTT
-	TRBV18	TRBJ1-1	TRBD1	CASSLHRGANTEAFF	TGTGCCAGCTCACTCCACAGGGGGGCGAACACTGAAGCTTTCTTT
-	TRBV28	TRBJ1-1	TRBD1	CASSTGGTEAFF	TGTGCCAGCAGTACAGGGGGCACTGAAGCTTTCTTT
-	TRBV25-1	TRBJ2-2	-	CASSSARDGELFF	TGTGCCAGCAGTTCAGCTAGGGACGGGGAGCTGTTTTTT
-	TRBV6-1	TRBJ2-1	-	CASSEGWGYNEQFF	TGTGCCAGCAGTGAGGGGTGGGGGTACAATGAGCAGTTCTTC
-	TRBV5-1	TRBJ2-3	-	CASSLGAYTDTQYF	TGCGCCAGCAGCTTGGGGGCCTACACAGATACGCAGTATTTT
once	TRBV14	TRBJ2-7	-	CASSPAGGGEQYF	TGTGCCAGCAGCCCAGCAGGGGGGGGCGAGCAGTACTTC
-	TRBV7-7	TRBJ2-5	-	CASSLTREETQYF	TGTGCCAGCAGCTTAACCAGGGAGGAGACCCAGTACTTC
-	TRBV15	TRBJ1-4	-	CATSRSATNEKLFF	TGTGCCACCAGTCGAAGCGCAACTAATGAAAAACTGTTTTTT
-	TRBV30	TRBJ2-6	TRBD1	CALGQGATEANVLTF	TGTGCCCTCGGACAGGGCGCAACTGAGGCCAACGTCCTGACTTTC
-	TRBV29-1	TRBJ1-2	-	CSVETEGLYGYTF	TGCAGCGTTGAAACGGAGGGGTTGTATGGCTACACCTTC
few	TRBV19	TRBJ2-7	-	CARSGPYEQYF	TGTGCCAGATCGGGACCCTACGAGCAGTACTTC
-	TRBV7-9	TRBJ2-3	-	CASSLGPESTDTQYF	TGTGCCAGCAGCTTAGGGCCGGAAAGCACAGATACGCAGTATTTT